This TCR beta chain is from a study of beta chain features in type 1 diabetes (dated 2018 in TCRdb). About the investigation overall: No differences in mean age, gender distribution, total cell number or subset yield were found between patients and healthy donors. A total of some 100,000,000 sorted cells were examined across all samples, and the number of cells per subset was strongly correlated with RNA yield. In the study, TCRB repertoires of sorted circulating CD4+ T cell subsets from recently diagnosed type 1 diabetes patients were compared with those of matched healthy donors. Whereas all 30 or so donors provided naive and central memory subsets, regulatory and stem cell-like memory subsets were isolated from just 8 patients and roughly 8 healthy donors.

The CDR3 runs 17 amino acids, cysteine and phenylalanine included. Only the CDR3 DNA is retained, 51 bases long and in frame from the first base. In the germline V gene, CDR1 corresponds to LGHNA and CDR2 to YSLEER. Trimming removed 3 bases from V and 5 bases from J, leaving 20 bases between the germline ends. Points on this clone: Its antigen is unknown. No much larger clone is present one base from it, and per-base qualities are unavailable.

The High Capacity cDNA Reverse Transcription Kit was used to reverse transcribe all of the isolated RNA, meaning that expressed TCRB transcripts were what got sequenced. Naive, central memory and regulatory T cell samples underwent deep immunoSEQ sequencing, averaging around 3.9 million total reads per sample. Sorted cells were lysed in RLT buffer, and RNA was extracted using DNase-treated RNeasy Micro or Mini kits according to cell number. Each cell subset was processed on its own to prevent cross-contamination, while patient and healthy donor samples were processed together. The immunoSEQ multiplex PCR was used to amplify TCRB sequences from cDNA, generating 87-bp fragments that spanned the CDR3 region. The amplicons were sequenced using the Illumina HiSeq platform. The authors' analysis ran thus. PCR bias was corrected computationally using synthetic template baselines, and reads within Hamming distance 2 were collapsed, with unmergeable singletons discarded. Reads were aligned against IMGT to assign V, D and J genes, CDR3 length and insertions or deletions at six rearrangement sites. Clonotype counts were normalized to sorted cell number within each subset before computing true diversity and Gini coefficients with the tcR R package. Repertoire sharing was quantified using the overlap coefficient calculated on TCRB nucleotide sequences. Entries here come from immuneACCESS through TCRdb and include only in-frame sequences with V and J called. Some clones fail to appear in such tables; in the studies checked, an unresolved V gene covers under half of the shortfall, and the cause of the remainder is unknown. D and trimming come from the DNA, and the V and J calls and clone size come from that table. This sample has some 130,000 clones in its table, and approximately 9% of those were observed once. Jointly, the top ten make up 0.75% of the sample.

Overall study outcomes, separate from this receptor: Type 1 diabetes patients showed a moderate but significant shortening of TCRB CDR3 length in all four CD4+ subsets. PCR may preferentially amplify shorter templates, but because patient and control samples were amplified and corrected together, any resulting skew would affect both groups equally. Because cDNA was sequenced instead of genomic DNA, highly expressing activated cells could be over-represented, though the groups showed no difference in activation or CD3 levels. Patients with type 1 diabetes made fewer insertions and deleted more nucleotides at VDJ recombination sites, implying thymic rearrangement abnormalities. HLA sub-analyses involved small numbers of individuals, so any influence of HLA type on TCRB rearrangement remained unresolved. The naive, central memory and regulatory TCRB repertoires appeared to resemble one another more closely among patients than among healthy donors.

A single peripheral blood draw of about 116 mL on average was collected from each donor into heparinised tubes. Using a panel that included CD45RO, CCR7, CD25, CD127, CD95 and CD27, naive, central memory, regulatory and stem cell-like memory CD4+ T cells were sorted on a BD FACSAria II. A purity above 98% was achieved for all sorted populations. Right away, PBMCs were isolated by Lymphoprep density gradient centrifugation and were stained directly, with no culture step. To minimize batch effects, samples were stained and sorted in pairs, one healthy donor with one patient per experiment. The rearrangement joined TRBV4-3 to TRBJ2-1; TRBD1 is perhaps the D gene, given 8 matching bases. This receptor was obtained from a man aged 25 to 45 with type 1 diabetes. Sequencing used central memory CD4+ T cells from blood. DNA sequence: TGCGCCAGCAGCCAGGTACTACAGGGGGGGCCCAACAATGAGCAGTTCTTC. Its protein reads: CASSQVLQGGPNNEQFF.